These 22 T cell receptor beta chains originate from one sample sequenced in a study of CD8 T cells in ankylosing spondylitis. TCRdb itself ran the 5' RACE reads through MiXCR, one entry per CDR3 protein. The repertoire holds 200,000 to 250,000 distinct CDR3 sequences, 20% to 30% seen once, with under 7% in the top ten. The specimen sequenced was blood, either unsorted or a sorted T cell fraction (not recorded which). The receptors originated from a male donor with ankylosing spondylitis or in good health (not recorded which).

This clonotype appeared once. This may arise from a read error, as a much more abundant clone is one base away. The chain combines TRBV27 with TRBJ2-7, with 11 bases fitting TRBD2. Germline CDR1 is MNHEY and CDR2 is SMNVEV (reference sequence). This CDR3 is built from 15 residues. CDR3 nucleotide sequence: TGTGCCCGCAGTCAGGGACTAGCGGAGGCCTACGAGCAGTACTTC. This codes for CARSQGLAEAYEQYF.

The chain employs TRBV29-1 and TRBJ2-1, with no clear D. Trimming left V 4 bases short and J 7 bases short, with 11 bases between. The CDR3 length is 12 residues. Germline V lookup: CDR1 SQVTM, CDR2 ANQGSEA. For the CDR3, the DNA is TGCAGCGTTGGGATATCGGGTAATGAGCAGTTCTTC. It encodes CSVGISGNEQFF.

This clonotype was counted at least ten times. This chain joins TRBV20-1 and TRBJ1-1, with a tentative D call TRBD1 (6 bases). This CDR3 contains 14 residues. The V end was cut by 6 bases, the J end by 1 base, with 15 bases between. Germline V gene data show CDR1 as DFQATT and CDR2 as SNEGSKA (reference sequence). CDR3 in amino acids: CSATLGQKNTEAFF. In DNA, the CDR3 is TGCAGTGCCACGTTGGGACAAAAGAACACTGAAGCTTTCTTT.

The gene calls are TRBV5-1 and TRBJ1-6, with 8 bases fitting TRBD1. Germline CDR1 SGHRS, CDR2 YFSETQ. The CDR3 is made up of 15 amino acids. V was clipped by 4 bases and J by 5 bases; unmatched bases: 5. In DNA form, the CDR3 reads TGCGCCAGCAGCAAGACAGGGGCGAATAATTCACCCCTCCACTTT. The encoded protein is CASSKTGANNSPLHF.

This clonotype was counted ten times or more. CDR3 sequence reads: CASSLTVPGRTDTQYF. CDR3 nucleotides: TGCGCCAGCAGCCTGACAGTTCCAGGGCGCACAGATACGCAGTATTTT. The chain has TRBV5-1 and TRBJ2-3, with a tentative D call TRBD1 (5 bases). This CDR3 contains 16 residues. Germline lookup yields CDR1 SGHRS and CDR2 YFSETQ. V lost 4 bases, J lost 1 base, and 16 bases lay in between.

As concerns this clonotype: A much bigger clone sits one base away, suggesting this may be a read error. J is TRBJ2-7 and V is TRBV4-3; D may be TRBD2 (6 bases). The CDR3 is made up of 16 amino acids. Between the trimmed V and J ends, which lost 0 bases and 4 bases, there was a span of 16 bases. Germline loops: CDR1 LGHNA, CDR2 YSLEER. DNA for the CDR3: TGCGCCAGCAGCCAAGAAACCGGGACTTGCGCTTACGAGCAGTACTTC. It translates to CASSQETGTCAYEQYF.

This clonotype was found many times. The chain is built from TRBV12-3 or TRBV12-4 and TRBJ1-2, with 8 bases that match TRBD1. The junction had 7 bases not matched to a gene; V was cut back by 11 bases and J by 2 bases. The length of the CDR3 is 13 residues. CDR3 sequence reads: CAVGQGFNYGYTF. The CDR3, as DNA: TGTGCCGTAGGACAGGGCTTCAACTATGGCTACACCTTC.

This clonotype was detected ten times or more. CDR3 sequence (DNA): TGCAGCGTTGAATTCAGGGGGCGAAGTGAGCAGTTCTTC. Translation: CSVEFRGRSEQFF. The J gene is TRBJ2-1, the V gene TRBV29-1; the match to TRBD1 covers 8 bases. Germline lookup yields CDR1 SQVTM and CDR2 ANQGSEA. V shed 2 bases, J shed 9 bases, and the junction held 6 bases outside the gene matches. The CDR3 has 13 amino acids.

Worth noting for this clonotype: A much larger clone differs from this one at a single base, so this may be a read error. The chain joins TRBV12-3 or TRBV12-4 to TRBJ1-4; no clear D. CDR3 length: 15 amino acids. V gave up 3 bases and J gave up 4 bases, with 12 bases separating them. The CDR3 loop reads CASSFGGLNNEKLFF. For the CDR3, the DNA is TGTGCCAGCAGTTTTGGTGGACTGAATAATGAAAAACTGTTTTTT.

In DNA form, the CDR3 reads TGCAGTGCTAGATCCGGGACAGGTTTTTACGAGCAGTACTTC. Amino acid sequence: CSARSGTGFYEQYF. This chain uses TRBV20-1 with TRBJ2-7, with 8 bases lining up with TRBD1. CDR3 length equals 14 residues. With 2 bases clipped from V and 4 bases from J, the junction kept 7 bases outside the gene matches. Germline V CDR1 and CDR2: DFQATT, SNEGSKA (reference sequence).

The chain recombines TRBV29-1 with TRBJ1-4, with D perhaps matching TRBD1 (6 bases). Germline V lookup: CDR1 SQVTM, CDR2 ANQGSEA. The CDR3 totals 13 residues. The ends were cut back, 7 bases at V and 3 bases at J, with 12 bases in the middle. CDR3 sequence reads: CSARQDPNEKLFF. CDR3 nucleotide sequence: TGCAGCGCCAGACAGGACCCTAATGAAAAACTGTTTTTT. Based on the CDR3 plus reference TRBV29-1 and TRBJ1-4, the full variable domain is SAVISQKPSRDICQRGTSLTIQCQVDSQVTMMFWYRQQPGQSLTLIATANQGSEATYESGFVIDKFPISRPNLTFSTLTVSNMSPEDSSIYLCSARQDPNEKLFFGSGTQLSVL.

This clonotype was seen ten or more times. The gene calls are TRBV12-3 or TRBV12-4 and TRBJ2-2; D not certain. The ends were cut back, 1 base at V and 4 bases at J, with 7 bases in the middle. The CDR3 totals 14 residues. CDR3 nucleotides: TGTGCCAGCAGTTTAGGACTTTCCACCGGGGAGCTGTTTTTT. Translated: CASSLGLSTGELFF.

This clonotype occurred a few times. The chain's CDR3 is CSAGTDPHYEQYF. The DNA of the CDR3 is TGCAGCGCCGGGACAGATCCTCACTACGAGCAGTACTTC. The chain has TRBV29-1 and TRBJ2-7; 7 positions agree with TRBD1. The CDR3 is made up of 13 amino acids. V dropped 7 bases and J dropped 3; count of bases not matched to a gene: 9. Germline CDR1 SQVTM, CDR2 ANQGSEA.

The rearrangement joins TRBV11-2 to TRBJ2-7; 7 positions match TRBD1. V was clipped by 5 bases and J by 0 bases; unmatched bases: 10. This CDR3 region has 16 residues. The germline V gene encodes CDR1 SGHAT and CDR2 FQNNGV. The CDR3: CASSPRTGQLSYEQYF. CDR3 nucleotides: TGTGCCAGCAGCCCCAGGACGGGACAGCTCTCCTACGAGCAGTACTTC.

The rearrangement uses TRBV5-4 and TRBJ2-2, with 8 bases identical to TRBD1. The germline V gene has CDR1 SGHNT and CDR2 YYREEE (reference sequence). V shed 3 bases and J 2 bases; nucleotides not matched to a gene: 3. The CDR3 is 15 amino acids. This CDR3 is CASSWGQANTGELFF. CDR3 DNA sequence: TGTGCCAGCAGCTGGGGACAGGCCAACACCGGGGAGCTGTTTTTT.

This clonotype was picked up many times. The chain is built from TRBV7-2 and TRBJ2-7; TRBD2 agrees at 12 bases. This CDR3 spans 15 amino acids. Per the germline V gene, CDR1 is SGHTA and CDR2 is FQGNSA. With V trimmed by 5 bases and J by 6 bases, 8 bases remained unmatched. As DNA, the CDR3 is TGTGCCAGCAGCCCGACTAGCGGGAGTATCGGCGAGCAGTACTTC. Its translation is CASSPTSGSIGEQYF.

This clonotype was counted many times. The V gene is TRBV20-1, the J gene TRBJ2-3, with 9 bases that match TRBD2. Germline loops: CDR1 DFQATT, CDR2 SNEGSKA (reference sequence). This CDR3 contains 16 residues. J was trimmed by 1 base and V by 6 bases; bases with no gene match: 11. CDR3 nucleotide sequence: TGCAGTGCCCACGTGGCGGGAGGGTTGGGCACAGATACGCAGTATTTT. This gives the protein CSAHVAGGLGTDTQYF.

This clonotype has just a few counts. The chain carries TRBV6-1 and TRBJ2-3, with D maybe TRBD1 (5 bases). Trimming took 8 bases from V and 0 from J, leaving 21 bases between them. CDR1 and CDR2 (germline): MNHNS, SASEGT. The CDR3 spans 17 residues. The CDR3 here is CASGHPYVESSTDTQYF. The CDR3 nucleotides are TGTGCCAGCGGACATCCTTACGTGGAGTCTAGCACAGATACGCAGTATTTT.

This clonotype was seen many times. The chain is built from TRBV7-3 and TRBJ2-1, with D hard to call. This CDR3 has 11 residues. Germline lookup yields CDR1 SGHTA and CDR2 FQGTGA. Trimming stripped 5 bases from V and 5 bases from J, with 4 bases between. CDR3 sequence reads: CASSLNNEQFF. CDR3 DNA: TGTGCCAGCAGCCTAAACAATGAGCAGTTCTTC.

Ten or more counts support this clonotype. The chain recombines TRBV29-1 with TRBJ2-3, with D possibly being TRBD2 (6 bases). The CDR3 contains 15 residues. Trimming removed 5 bases at V and 2 bases at J, with 17 bases between. The germline CDR1 and CDR2 sequences are SQVTM and ANQGSEA. The CDR3 DNA sequence: TGCAGCGTTAGGAAGCGGGCGCTTCACACAGATACGCAGTATTTT. This encodes CSVRKRALHTDTQYF.

This clonotype was found many times. V usage is TRBV12-3 or TRBV12-4 and J usage is TRBJ2-2; 7 positions agree with TRBD1. Trimming cost V 5 bases and J 1 base; bases outside gene matches: 4. The CDR3 sequence is 15 residues long. The CDR3 nucleotides read TGTGCCAGCAGTCCAGGACAGGTGAACACCGGGGAGCTGTTTTTT. Protein product: CASSPGQVNTGELFF.

The chain is built from TRBV20-1 and TRBJ1-4; 7 bases fit TRBD1. The length of the CDR3 is 17 residues. The junction had 10 bases not matched to a gene; V was cut back by 3 bases and J by 0 bases. CDR1 is DFQATT and CDR2 is SNEGSKA in the germline V gene (reference sequence). The CDR3 region is CSARPMGQKATNEKLFF. The CDR3 nucleotides read TGCAGTGCTAGGCCCATGGGACAGAAAGCAACTAATGAAAAACTGTTTTTT.